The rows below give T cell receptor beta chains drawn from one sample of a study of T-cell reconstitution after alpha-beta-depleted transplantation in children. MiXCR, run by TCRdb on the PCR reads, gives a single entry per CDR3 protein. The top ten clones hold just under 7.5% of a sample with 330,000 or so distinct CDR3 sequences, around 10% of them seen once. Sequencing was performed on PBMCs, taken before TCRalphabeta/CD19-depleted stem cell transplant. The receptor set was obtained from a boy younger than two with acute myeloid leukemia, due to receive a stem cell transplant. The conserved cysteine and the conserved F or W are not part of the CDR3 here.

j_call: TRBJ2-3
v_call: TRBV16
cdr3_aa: ASSPRTGTFTADTQY

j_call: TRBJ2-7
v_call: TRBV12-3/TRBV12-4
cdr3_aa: ASRLAGGSYEQY

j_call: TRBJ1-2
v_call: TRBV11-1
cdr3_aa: ASSPPGTSPNYGYT

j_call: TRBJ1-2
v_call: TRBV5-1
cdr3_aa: ASSFHGDGSYGYT

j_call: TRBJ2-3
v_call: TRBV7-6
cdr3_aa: ASSSEGEIGDTQY

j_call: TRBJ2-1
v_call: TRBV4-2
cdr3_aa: ASSQDPSTSSGGLYNEQF

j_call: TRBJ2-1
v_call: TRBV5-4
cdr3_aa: ASSLGGGGNYNEQF

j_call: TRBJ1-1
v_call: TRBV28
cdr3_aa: ASSSHGAGKNTEAF

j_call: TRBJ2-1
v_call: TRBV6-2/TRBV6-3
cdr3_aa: ASSLGLTSSYNEQF

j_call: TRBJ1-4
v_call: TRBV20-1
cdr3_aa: SAPGTPMRKLF

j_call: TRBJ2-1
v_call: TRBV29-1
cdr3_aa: SVEFRGGAYNEQF

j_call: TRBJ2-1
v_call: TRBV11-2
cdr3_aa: ASLKQGTHEQF

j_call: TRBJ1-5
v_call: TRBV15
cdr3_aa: ATSQGARSIYSNQPQH

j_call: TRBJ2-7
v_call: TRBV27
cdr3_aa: ASKKDRGIYEQY

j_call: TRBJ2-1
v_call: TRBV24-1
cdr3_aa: ATSESQVGYNEQF

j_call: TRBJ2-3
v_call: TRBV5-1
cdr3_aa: ASSLGTSVATDTQY

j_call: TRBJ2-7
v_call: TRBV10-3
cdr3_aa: AIRTGRTYEQY

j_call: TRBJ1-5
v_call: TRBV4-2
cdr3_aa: ASSRVGDQPQH

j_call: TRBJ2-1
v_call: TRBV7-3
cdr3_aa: ASSLEIAGGRNEQF

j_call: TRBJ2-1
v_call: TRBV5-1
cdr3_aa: AISLGGPFTNEQF

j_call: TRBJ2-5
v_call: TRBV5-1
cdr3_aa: ASSLLTGNQETQY

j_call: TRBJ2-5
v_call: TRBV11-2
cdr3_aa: ASSVEQDQETQY

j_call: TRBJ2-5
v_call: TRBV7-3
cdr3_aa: ASSSSGGAEETQY

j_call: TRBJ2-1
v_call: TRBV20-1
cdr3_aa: SAKGGGTFNEQF

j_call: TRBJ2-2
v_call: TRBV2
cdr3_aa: ASSEETTGELF

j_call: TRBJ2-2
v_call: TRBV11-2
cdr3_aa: ASSLVWGQITGELF

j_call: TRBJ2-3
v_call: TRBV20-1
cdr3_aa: SAKKRTTDTQY

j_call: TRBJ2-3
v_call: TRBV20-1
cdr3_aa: IAPGGAGATDTQY

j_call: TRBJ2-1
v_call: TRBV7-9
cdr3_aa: ASHRGGEQF

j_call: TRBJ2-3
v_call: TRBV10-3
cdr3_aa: AISEEGGPSTDTQY

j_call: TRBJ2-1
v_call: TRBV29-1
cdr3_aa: SGGSPGGSYNEQF

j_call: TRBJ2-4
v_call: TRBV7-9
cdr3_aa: ASSLLAGEDIQY

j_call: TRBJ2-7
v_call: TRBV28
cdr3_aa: ASSFIGKGDEQY

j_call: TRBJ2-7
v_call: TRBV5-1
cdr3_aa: ASRRTGNYEQY

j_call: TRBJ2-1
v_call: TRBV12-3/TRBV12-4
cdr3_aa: ASSSPGLAGTPSYNEQF

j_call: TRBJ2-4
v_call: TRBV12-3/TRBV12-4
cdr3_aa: ASSLASGAKNIQY

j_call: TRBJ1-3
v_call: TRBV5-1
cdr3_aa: ASSLVGAEGNTIY

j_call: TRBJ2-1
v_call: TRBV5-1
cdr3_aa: ASTGPSGVSSYNEQF

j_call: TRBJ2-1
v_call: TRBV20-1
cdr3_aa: SAPGAGQGGG

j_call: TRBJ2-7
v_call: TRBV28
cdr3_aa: ASSFVAGPTYEQY

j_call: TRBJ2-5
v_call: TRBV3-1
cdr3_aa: ASSETSGETQY

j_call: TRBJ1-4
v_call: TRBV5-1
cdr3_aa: ASSSEGLNEKLF